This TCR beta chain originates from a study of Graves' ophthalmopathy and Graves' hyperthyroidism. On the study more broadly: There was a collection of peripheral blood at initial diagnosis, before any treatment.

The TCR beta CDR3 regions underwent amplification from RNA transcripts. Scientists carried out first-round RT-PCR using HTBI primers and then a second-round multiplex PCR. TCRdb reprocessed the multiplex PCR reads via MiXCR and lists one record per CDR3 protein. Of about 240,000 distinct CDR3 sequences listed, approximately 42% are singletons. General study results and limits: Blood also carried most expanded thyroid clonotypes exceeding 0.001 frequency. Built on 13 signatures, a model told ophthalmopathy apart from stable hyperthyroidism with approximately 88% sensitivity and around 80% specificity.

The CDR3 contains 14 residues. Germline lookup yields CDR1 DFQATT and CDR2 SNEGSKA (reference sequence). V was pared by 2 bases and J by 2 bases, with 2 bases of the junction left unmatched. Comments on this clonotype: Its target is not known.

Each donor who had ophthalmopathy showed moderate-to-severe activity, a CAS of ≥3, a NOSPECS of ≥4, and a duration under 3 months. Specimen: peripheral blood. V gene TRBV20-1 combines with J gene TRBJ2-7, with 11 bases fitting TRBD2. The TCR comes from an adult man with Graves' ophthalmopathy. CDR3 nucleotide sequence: TGCAGTGCTAGAAAACTAGCGGGAGCCTACGAGCAGTACTTC. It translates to CSARKLAGAYEQYF.